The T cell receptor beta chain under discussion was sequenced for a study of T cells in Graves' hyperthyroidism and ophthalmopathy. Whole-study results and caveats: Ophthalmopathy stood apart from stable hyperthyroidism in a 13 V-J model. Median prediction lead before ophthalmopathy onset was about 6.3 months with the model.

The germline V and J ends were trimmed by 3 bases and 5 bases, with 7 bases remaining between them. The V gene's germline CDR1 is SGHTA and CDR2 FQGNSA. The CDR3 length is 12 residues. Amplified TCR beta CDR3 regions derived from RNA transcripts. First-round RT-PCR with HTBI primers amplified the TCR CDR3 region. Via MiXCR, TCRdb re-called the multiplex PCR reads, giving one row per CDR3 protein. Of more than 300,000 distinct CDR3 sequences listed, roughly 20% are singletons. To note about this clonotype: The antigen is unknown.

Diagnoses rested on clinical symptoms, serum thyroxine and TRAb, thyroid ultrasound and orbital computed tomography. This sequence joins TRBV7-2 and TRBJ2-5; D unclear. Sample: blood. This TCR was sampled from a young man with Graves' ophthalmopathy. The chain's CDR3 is CASSLYRETQYF. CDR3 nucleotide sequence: TGTGCCAGCAGCTTGTATCGGGAGACCCAGTACTTC.